This T cell receptor beta chain was found in a study of T-cell reconstitution after alpha-beta-depleted transplantation in children. It was with unique molecular identifiers that the TCRbeta library was prepared. From the PCR reads, TCRdb called clonotypes with MiXCR, one entry per CDR3 protein. Of 450,000 to 600,000 distinct CDR3 sequences listed, over 25% were seen once; the top ten hold 2% to 3%. The CDR3 totals 14 residues. V was cut by 0 bases and J by 6 bases, with 8 bases left in between. Germline-derived CDR1 and CDR2 are LGHNA and YSLEER. The J gene is TRBJ2-2, the V gene TRBV4-3, with a possible D match to TRBD2 (5 bases). The TCR originated in a human donor who donated a stem cell graft to a child with aplastic anemia. The sequencing used PBMCs from the stem cell graft donor, collected from the stem cell graft. CDR3 region: CASSQEGSSGELFF. The DNA for the CDR3 is TGCGCCAGCAGCCAAGAAGGGAGCTCCGGGGAGCTGTTTTTT.